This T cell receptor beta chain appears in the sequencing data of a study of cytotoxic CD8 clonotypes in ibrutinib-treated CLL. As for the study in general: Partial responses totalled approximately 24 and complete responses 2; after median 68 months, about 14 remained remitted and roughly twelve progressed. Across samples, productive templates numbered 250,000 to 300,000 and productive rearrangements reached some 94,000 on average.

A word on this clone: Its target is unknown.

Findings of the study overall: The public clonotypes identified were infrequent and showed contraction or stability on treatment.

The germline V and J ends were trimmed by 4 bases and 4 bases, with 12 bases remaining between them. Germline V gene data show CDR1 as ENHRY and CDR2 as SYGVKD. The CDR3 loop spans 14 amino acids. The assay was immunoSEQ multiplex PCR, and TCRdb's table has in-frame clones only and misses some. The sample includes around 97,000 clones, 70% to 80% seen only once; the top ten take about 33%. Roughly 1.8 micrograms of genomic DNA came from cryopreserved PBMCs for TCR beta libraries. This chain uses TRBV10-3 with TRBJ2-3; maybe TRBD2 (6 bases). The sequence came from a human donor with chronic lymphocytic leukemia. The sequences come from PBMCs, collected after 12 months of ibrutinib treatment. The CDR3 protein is CAISGPTSSDTQYF. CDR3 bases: TGTGCCATCAGTGGCCCGACTAGTTCAGATACGCAGTATTTT.